Listed here are 25 T cell receptor beta chains from one sample, sequenced in a study of low-dose radiotherapy and immunotherapy resistance in tumors. Time point of the sample: after trial treatment. The treatment here: LDRT plus nivolumab, ipilimumab, low-dose cyclophosphamide and aspirin (RACIN trial). Both TCRalpha and TCRbeta chains were reverse transcribed with V-gene-specific primers. Using a constant-region primer together with a V-primer adapter, TCRs were subjected to around 20 PCR cycles of amplification. TCRdb re-called the reads through MiXCR, storing one row per CDR3 protein. The sample records about 91,000 distinct CDR3 sequences, 20% to 25% being singletons. The specimen comprised PBMCs, sampled after low-dose radiotherapy plus immunotherapy. The receptors here all came from a female donor with ovarian cancer.

This clonotype has ten or more counts. V usage is TRBV29-1 and J usage is TRBJ2-1; 10 nucleotides match TRBD1. Trimming cost V 5 bases and J 4 bases; bases outside gene matches: 20. CDR1 and CDR2 from the germline V gene are SQVTM and ANQGSEA. The CDR3 covers 19 residues. The CDR3 protein is CSVNVRRPYPGQGYNEQFF. CDR3 DNA sequence: TGCAGCGTTAACGTCCGTCGGCCTTACCCGGGACAGGGGTACAATGAGCAGTTCTTC.

With regard to this clonotype: It is likely a read error: a sequence one base away is far more abundant. The chain joins TRBV27 to TRBJ2-7; TRBD1 is a possible D gene (6 bases). CDR3 length: 12 amino acids. V was shortened by 7 bases and J by 6 bases, with 13 bases between the two germline ends. Germline CDR1 and CDR2: MNHEY and SMNVEV (reference sequence). The DNA of the CDR3 is TGTGCCAGCAAGGGCAGGGGCTCCGAGCAGTACTTC. This encodes CASKGRGSEQYF.

The V call is TRBV30, the J call TRBJ2-7; D not certain. V lost 0 bases, J lost 1 base, and 4 bases lay in between. The CDR3 covers 12 residues. CDR1 and CDR2 (germline): GTSNPN, SVGIG (reference sequence). DNA of the CDR3: TGTGCCTGGAGTGTACAGTCCTACGAGCAGTACTTC. The encoded protein is CAWSVQSYEQYF.

About this clonotype itself: No DNA is shown, since the ends of the CDR3 on it are uncertain; the CDR3 is the one TCRdb lists. The chain employs TRBV4-3 and TRBJ2-2; the table assigns TRBD2, which was not confirmed against the DNA. The CDR3 adds up to 20 amino acids, both ends counted. Germline V lookup: CDR1 LGHNA, CDR2 YSLEER. The CDR3 sequence is CASSLSGRAGGTGELFFFFF.

There are many counts of this clonotype. This chain uses TRBV6-2 or TRBV6-3 with TRBJ2-4, with D maybe TRBD1 (6 bases). Germline V gene lookup returns CDR1 MNHEY and CDR2 SVGEGT. The CDR3 covers 14 residues. Between the trimmed V and J ends, which lost 7 bases and 2 bases, there was a span of 12 bases. CDR3 nucleotide sequence: TGTGCCAGCAACACCGGGACAACCAAAAACATTCAGTACTTC. Amino acids: CASNTGTTKNIQYF.

This clonotype was counted many times. The chain is built from TRBV5-4 and TRBJ2-1, with TRBD2 identical over 12 bases. Germline lookup yields CDR1 SGHNT and CDR2 YYREEE (reference sequence). CDR3 size: 15 residues. J was trimmed by 4 bases and V by 7 bases; bases with no gene match: 6. The CDR3 DNA reads TGTGCCAGCCATCTAGCGGGAGGGCCTTACAATGAGCAGTTCTTC. It is translated as CASHLAGGPYNEQFF.

This clonotype was detected ten times or more. The rearrangement links TRBV7-8 to TRBJ2-2; 8 nucleotides align to TRBD1. Trimming removed 5 bases from V and 6 bases from J; junction bases left unmatched: 8. Germline V gene sequence: CDR1 SGHVS, CDR2 FQNEAQ. This CDR3 has 15 amino acids. The CDR3 is CASSPRGRVAGELFF. The CDR3 region has the DNA TGTGCCAGCAGCCCCAGGGGGCGCGTAGCCGGGGAGCTGTTTTTT.

This clonotype has a count of ten or more. The chain combines TRBV7-2 with TRBJ2-1; 8 nucleotides match TRBD2. The CDR3 spans 16 residues. CDR1 is SGHTA and CDR2 is FQGNSA in the germline V gene. The V gene end was trimmed by 3 bases and the J gene end by 6 bases; junction bases not matched to a gene: 10. This CDR3 reads CASSLRVAGSLNEQFF. The CDR3 DNA is TGTGCCAGCAGCTTGCGCGTAGCGGGGTCTCTCAATGAGCAGTTCTTC.

This clonotype was recorded many times. The chain employs TRBV7-2 and TRBJ2-3, with no clear D. The V gene lost 1 base and the J gene lost 1 base, with 9 bases spanning the gap. The CDR3 is made up of 15 amino acids. The V gene's germline CDR1 is SGHTA and CDR2 FQGNSA. The CDR3 coding sequence is TGTGCCAGCAGCTTAGTGCCACCGCGCACAGATACGCAGTATTTT. Translating gives CASSLVPPRTDTQYF.

Worth noting for this clonotype: One end of the junction varies from germline; a read error may be responsible. This rearrangement joins TRBV2 to TRBJ2-2; the D gene could be TRBD1 or TRBD2 (6 bases each). CDR1 is SNHLY, CDR2 FYNNEI, per germline. The CDR3 runs to 13 residues. DNA for the CDR3: TGTGCCAGCAGTAACCTCGGGGGCGGGGATCTGTTTTTT. The encoded protein is CASSNLGGGDLFF.

Many counts were recorded for this clonotype. The V and J genes are TRBV5-5 and TRBJ2-1, with D possibly TRBD1 on 6 matching bases. V dropped 5 bases and J dropped 0 bases, with 12 bases sitting between them. The germline V gene encodes CDR1 SGHKS and CDR2 YYEKEE (reference sequence). This CDR3 has 15 residues. The CDR3 nucleotides read TGTGCCAGCAGTTTCGAAGGGGGCTCCTACAATGAGCAGTTCTTC. It encodes CASSFEGGSYNEQFF. Drawing the rest from reference TRBV5-5 and TRBJ2-1, the complete variable domain is DAGVTQSPTHLIKTRGQQVTLRCSPISGHKSVSWYQQVLGQGPQFIFQYYEKEERGRGNFPDRFSARQFPNYSSELNVNALLLGDSALYLCASSFEGGSYNEQFFGPGTRLTVL.

Regarding this clonotype: This likely reflects a read error, since a far larger clone is one base away. V is TRBV9 and J is TRBJ2-7; 7 positions agree with TRBD1. The germline gives CDR1 SGDLS, CDR2 YYNGEE. V dropped 0 bases and J dropped 7; count of bases not matched to a gene: 19. The CDR3 contains 18 residues. The DNA for the CDR3 is TGTGCCAGCAGCGTAGCTACGAGGGGACAGAGGACCTACAATGAGCAGTACTTC. It yields the protein CASSVATRGQRTYNEQYF.

In regard to this clonotype: A far more abundant clone sits one base away, making this likely a read error. The chain uses TRBV5-8 and TRBJ1-1; TRBD1 is a possible D gene (6 bases). The germline V and J ends were trimmed by 1 base and 7 bases, with 11 bases remaining between them. Germline CDR1 SGHTS, CDR2 YDEGEE. This CDR3 spans 13 amino acids. In DNA form, the CDR3 reads TGTGCCAGCAGCTTGTGGGGGGCAGGTGAAGCTTTCTTT. This translates into CASSLWGAGEAFF.

This clonotype was detected ten times or more. V gene TRBV9 combines with J gene TRBJ1-2; TRBD1 is a possible D gene (5 bases). This CDR3 contains 14 residues. V was cut by 3 bases and J by 2 bases, with 11 bases left in between. Germline values: CDR1 SGDLS, CDR2 YYNGEE. CDR3 loop: CASSDQGRNYGYTF. In DNA, the CDR3 is TGTGCCAGCAGCGACCAGGGACGGAACTATGGCTACACCTTC. The full variable domain, in which reference TRBV9 and TRBJ1-2 provide the parts outside the CDR3, is DSGVTQTPKHLITATGQRVTLRCSPRSGDLSVYWYQQSLDQGLQFLIQYYNGEERAKGNILERFSAQQFPDLHSELNLSSLELGDSALYFCASSDQGRNYGYTFGSGTRLTVV.

This clonotype has just a few counts. The chain employs TRBV19 and TRBJ2-7; D is undetermined. Trimming cost V 8 bases and J 5 bases, with 10 bases left between them. The length of the CDR3 is 11 residues. The V gene's germline CDR1 is LNHDA and CDR2 SQIVND (reference sequence). The CDR3 nucleotides read TGTGCCAGTTCCCAAGGGAACGAGCAGTACTTC. Its protein is CASSQGNEQYF.

This sequence joins TRBV2 and TRBJ2-7; 7 nucleotides agree with TRBD1. The length of the CDR3 is 13 residues. V was clipped by 5 bases and J by 3 bases; unmatched bases: 4. CDR1 is SNHLY and CDR2 is FYNNEI in the germline V gene. This chain's CDR3 is CASSLTGVYEQYF. In DNA form, the CDR3 reads TGTGCCAGCAGTTTAACAGGGGTCTACGAGCAGTACTTC. Combining the CDR3 with reference TRBV2 and TRBJ2-7 gives the whole variable domain EPEVTQTPSHQVTQMGQEVILRCVPISNHLYFYWYRQILGQKVEFLVSFYNNEISEKSEIFDDQFSVERPDGSNFTLKIRSTKLEDSAMYFCASSLTGVYEQYFGPGTRLTVT.

This clonotype was observed at least ten times. The chain is built from TRBV4-1 and TRBJ1-4, with TRBD1 matching 8 bases. The ends lost 2 bases at V and 4 bases at J; junction bases unmatched: 3. The germline CDR1 and CDR2 sequences are MGHRA and YSYEKL. CDR3 length: 15 residues. The CDR3 DNA reads as TGCGCCAGCAGCCAACCGACAGGGGATAATGAAAAACTGTTTTTT. Translation gives CASSQPTGDNEKLFF.

Ten or more counts support this clonotype. The chain couples TRBV12-3 or TRBV12-4 to TRBJ1-5; a possible D gene is TRBD1 (5 bases). Deletions cut 6 bases from V and 4 bases from J, with 19 bases between. The CDR3 sequence is 16 residues long. The CDR3 region is CASSRGDLGVNQPQHF. The CDR3 DNA reads as TGTGCCAGCAGCCGGGGCGACTTGGGGGTTAATCAGCCCCAGCATTTT.

This clonotype was observed many times. The chain employs TRBV5-1 and TRBJ2-2; D is possibly TRBD2 (7 bases). The germline V gene encodes CDR1 SGHRS and CDR2 YFSETQ. Trimming stripped 0 bases from V and 7 bases from J, with 13 bases between. This CDR3 region has 15 residues. The DNA of the CDR3 is TGCGCCAGCAGCTTGGACGGGGGGCGAAACGGGGAGCTGTTTTTT. This translates into CASSLDGGRNGELFF.

This sequence joins TRBV6-6 and TRBJ2-5; 8 bases align to TRBD1. V trimming: 2 bases; J trimming: 5 bases; junction bases outside the gene matches: 4. In germline, CDR1 is MNHNY, CDR2 SVGAGI (reference sequence). There are 14 residues in the CDR3. This CDR3 reads CASSYPGGAETQYF. The CDR3 DNA is TGTGCCAGCAGTTACCCAGGGGGCGCGGAGACCCAGTACTTC.

The rearrangement joins TRBV28 to TRBJ2-1, with D unresolved. The CDR3 extends over 14 amino acids. Germline loops: CDR1 MDHEN, CDR2 SYDVKM. V was trimmed by 8 bases and J by 6 bases, leaving 17 bases between them. CDR3 sequence reads: CASALELSLNEQFF. The DNA for the CDR3 is TGTGCCAGCGCCCTAGAACTATCCCTCAATGAGCAGTTCTTC.

This clonotype was counted many times. The genes are TRBV5-1 and TRBJ2-2; 9 bases are shared with TRBD2. The ends lost 6 bases at V and 1 base at J; junction bases unmatched: 13. Germline values: CDR1 SGHRS, CDR2 YFSETQ. The CDR3 is 18 amino acids. CDR3 DNA: TGCGCCAGCATCGGGGGGCCTAGCGGGAAACTGAACACCGGGGAGCTGTTTTTT. Protein product: CASIGGPSGKLNTGELFF.

The chain couples TRBV18 to TRBJ1-2; D is undetermined. This CDR3 has 11 amino acids. Trimming cost V 6 bases and J 6 bases, with 8 bases left between them. The germline CDR1 and CDR2 sequences are KGHSH and LQKENI. CDR3 loop: CASSERDGYTF. CDR3 in DNA: TGTGCCAGCTCCGAGAGAGATGGCTACACCTTC.

The table lists this clonotype with many counts. The rearrangement joins TRBV29-1 to TRBJ1-1, with D possibly being TRBD1 (5 bases). CDR1 is SQVTM and CDR2 is ANQGSEA in the germline V gene. CDR3 length: 13 residues. Trimming shortened V by 7 bases and J by 3 bases, and 15 bases separated the two germline ends. The CDR3 bases are TGCAGCGGTACTTCGGGGCGAGACACTGAAGCTTTCTTT. It yields the protein CSGTSGRDTEAFF.

This clonotype was picked up many times. This chain joins TRBV9 and TRBJ2-1; 10 bases are a match to TRBD2. Unmatched junction bases numbered 9, after V lost 4 bases and J lost 5 bases. The CDR3 is 16 amino acids. Germline lookup yields CDR1 SGDLS and CDR2 YYNGEE. CDR3 region: CASSFRLAGLDNEQFF. CDR3 sequence (DNA): TGTGCCAGCAGCTTTCGACTAGCGGGCCTCGACAATGAGCAGTTCTTC.